Listed below are T cell receptor beta chains from one sample, sequenced in a study of T cell responses to AZD1222 COVID-19 vaccine. TCRdb's copy holds only in-frame clones and misses some; the assay was immunoSEQ multiplex PCR. The sample contains 110,000 to 150,000 clones, 90% to 95% of which appear only once. This specimen was peripheral blood, taken after recovery from COVID-19. These TCRs come from an adult who had recovered from COVID-19. Each CDR3 is given with its conserved first and last residue. D genes are given only for firm matches. Only some rows state a clone size, as once, few, many or a class for expanded clones.

d_call,j_call,v_call,clone_size,cdr3_nt,cdr3_aa
TRBD2,TRBJ2-3,TRBV28,-,TGTGCCAGCTCTCTAATGGGGGGGGTATGGTATACGCAGTATTTT,CASSLMGGVWYTQYF
TRBD1,TRBJ1-2,TRBV24-1,-,TGTGCCACCAGTGATGAGCAGGGGGCTAATGGCTACACCTTC,CATSDEQGANGYTF
-,TRBJ2-1,TRBV29-1,once,TGCAGCGTTGGGGTTTCCTGGTTGGTCAATGAGCAGTTCTTC,CSVGVSWLVNEQFF
-,TRBJ1-4,TRBV19,-,TGTGCCAGTAGGGGGGGTGCAACTAATGAAAAACTGTTTTTT,CASRGGATNEKLFF
-,TRBJ1-2,TRBV28,-,TGTGCCAGCAGTATACAGAAAACAAATGGCTACACCTTC,CASSIQKTNGYTF
TRBD2,TRBJ2-2,TRBV5-1,-,TGCGCCAGCAGCTTGTGGACAGCGGGAGCCGGGGAGCTGTTTTTT,CASSLWTAGAGELFF
TRBD2,TRBJ2-1,TRBV19,once,TGTGCCAGTACCTCTAGCGGGAGTAGAAATGAGCAGTTCTTC,CASTSSGSRNEQFF
TRBD2,TRBJ2-2,TRBV7-3,-,TGTGCCAGCAGCTTATCTCCAGGGGCGGGAGGAAGTACCGGGGAGCTGTTTTTT,CASSLSPGAGGSTGELFF
TRBD2,TRBJ2-7,TRBV7-8,-,TGTGCCAGCAGCTTAGGTCAGCGGGAGGCGATGTACGAGCAGTACTTC,CASSLGQREAMYEQYF
TRBD2,TRBJ2-1,TRBV9,-,TGTGCCAGCAGCGTAGGAGTAAGACTAGCGGGAGCCAATGAGCAGTTCTTC,CASSVGVRLAGANEQFF
TRBD1,TRBJ2-3,TRBV7-9,-,TGTGCCAGCAGCTTGCCGACAGGGGCCGATACGCAGTATTTT,CASSLPTGADTQYF
-,TRBJ1-4,TRBV28,-,TGTGCCAGCAGTTCCAGGACCGAAAAACTGTTTTTT,CASSSRTEKLFF
-,TRBJ1-1,TRBV2,-,TGTGCCAGCAAAAATTCTAGGGGCGCGGGCACTGAAGCTTTCTTT,CASKNSRGAGTEAFF
TRBD1,TRBJ2-2,TRBV5-4,-,TGTGCCAGCAGCTTCCCAGTGACAGGGACCTCGAACACCGGGGAGCTGTTTTTT,CASSFPVTGTSNTGELFF
TRBD2,TRBJ2-5,TRBV6-5,-,TGTGCCAGCAGTCCACCGGGACTAAGGTCAGAGACCCAGTACTTC,CASSPPGLRSETQYF
TRBD2,TRBJ2-5,TRBV7-9,-,TGTGCCACCGGCTGGCTAGCGGGAGTTTCAGAGACCCAGTACTTC,CATGWLAGVSETQYF
-,TRBJ2-1,TRBV4-1,-,TGCGCCAGCAGCCAAGCTCTCGGAAGCGGTGAGCAGTTCTTC,CASSQALGSGEQFF
-,TRBJ2-1,TRBV6-2/TRBV6-3,once,TGTGCCAGCAGTTACAAAGGGGCCTACAATGAGCAGTTCTTC,CASSYKGAYNEQFF
TRBD1,TRBJ2-5,TRBV6-1,-,TGTGCCAGCAGTGAATATTGGAAGGGACAGTCGAATCAAGAGACCCAGTACTTC,CASSEYWKGQSNQETQYF
TRBD2,TRBJ2-5,TRBV19,-,TGTGCCAGTAGTAGACCGGGACTAGCGGGAGGGGAAGAGACCCAGTACTTC,CASSRPGLAGGEETQYF